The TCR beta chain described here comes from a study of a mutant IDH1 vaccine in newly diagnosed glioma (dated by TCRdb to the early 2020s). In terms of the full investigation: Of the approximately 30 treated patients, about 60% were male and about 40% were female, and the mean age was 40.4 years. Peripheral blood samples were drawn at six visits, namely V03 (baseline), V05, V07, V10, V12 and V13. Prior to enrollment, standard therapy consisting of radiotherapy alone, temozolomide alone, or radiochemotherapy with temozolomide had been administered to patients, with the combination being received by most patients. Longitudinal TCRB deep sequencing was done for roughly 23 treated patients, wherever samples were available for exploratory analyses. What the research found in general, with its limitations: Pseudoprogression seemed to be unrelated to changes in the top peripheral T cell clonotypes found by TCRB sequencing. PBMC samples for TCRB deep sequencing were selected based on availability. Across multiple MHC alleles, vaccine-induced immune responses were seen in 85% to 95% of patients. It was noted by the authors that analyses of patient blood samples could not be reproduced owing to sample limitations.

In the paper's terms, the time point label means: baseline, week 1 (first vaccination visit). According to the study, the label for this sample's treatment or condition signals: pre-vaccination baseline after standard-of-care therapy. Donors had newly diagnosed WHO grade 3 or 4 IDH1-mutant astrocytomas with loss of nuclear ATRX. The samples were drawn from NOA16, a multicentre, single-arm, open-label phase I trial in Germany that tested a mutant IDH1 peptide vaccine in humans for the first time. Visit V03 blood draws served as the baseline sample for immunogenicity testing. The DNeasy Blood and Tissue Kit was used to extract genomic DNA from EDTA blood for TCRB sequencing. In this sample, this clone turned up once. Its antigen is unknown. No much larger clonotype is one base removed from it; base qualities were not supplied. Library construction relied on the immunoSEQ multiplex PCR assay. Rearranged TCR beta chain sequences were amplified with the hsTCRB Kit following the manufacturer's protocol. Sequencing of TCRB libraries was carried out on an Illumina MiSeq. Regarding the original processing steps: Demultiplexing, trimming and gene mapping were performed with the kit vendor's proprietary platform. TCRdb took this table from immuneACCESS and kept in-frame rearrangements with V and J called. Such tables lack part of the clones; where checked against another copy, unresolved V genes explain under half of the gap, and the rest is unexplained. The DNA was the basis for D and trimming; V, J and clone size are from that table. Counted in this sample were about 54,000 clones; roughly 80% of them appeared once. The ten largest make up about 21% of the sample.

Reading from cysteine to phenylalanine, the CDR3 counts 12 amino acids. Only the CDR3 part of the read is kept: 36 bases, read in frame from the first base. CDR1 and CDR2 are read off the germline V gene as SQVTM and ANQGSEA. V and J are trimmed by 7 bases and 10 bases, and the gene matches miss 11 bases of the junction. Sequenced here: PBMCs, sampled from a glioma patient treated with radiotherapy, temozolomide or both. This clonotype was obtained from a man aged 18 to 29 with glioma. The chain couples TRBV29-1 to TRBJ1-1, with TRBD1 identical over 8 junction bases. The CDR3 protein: CSASTGDFVAFF. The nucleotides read TGCAGCGCCTCGACAGGGGACTTCGTAGCTTTCTTT.